The rows below give T cell receptor beta chains drawn from one sample of a study of CD8+CD57+ T cells in acquired aplastic anemia. Each CDR3 protein is one row after TCRdb ran MiXCR on the reads. This table holds about 160,000 distinct CDR3 sequences, roughly 40% found once. Sequencing was performed on sorted CD4+, CD8+, or CD8+CD57+ T cells (not recorded which) from PBMCs. The source of these receptors is a human donor in good health. Both conserved end residues are part of each CDR3. Fields, in order: J gene, clone size, D gene, V gene, CDR3 length, CDR3 protein, CDR3 DNA. D genes are given only for firm matches. The size entry is marked missing in some rows and otherwise reads once, few, many or a size class.

>TRBJ1-6|few|.|TRBV13|16
CASSPPVAWGNSPLHF
TGTGCCAGCAGCCCACCGGTGGCATGGGGTAATTCACCCCTCCACTTT
>TRBJ1-6|many|.|TRBV25-1|13
CASSTKQNSPLHF
TGTGCCAGCAGTACCAAGCAAAATTCACCCCTCCACTTT
>TRBJ2-5|.|TRBD2|TRBV24-1|17
CATSDSLTSGGSETQYF
TGTGCCACCAGTGATTCGCTGACTAGCGGGGGTTCGGAGACCCAGTACTTC
>TRBJ2-7|.|.|TRBV2|15
CASSWGVGDTYEQYF
TGTGCCAGCAGCTGGGGGGTAGGGGACACCTACGAGCAGTACTTC
>TRBJ2-7|.|TRBD1|TRBV19|16
CASSSPGGEKTYEQYF
TGTGCCAGTAGTAGTCCAGGGGGCGAAAAGACCTACGAGCAGTACTTC
>TRBJ2-7|.|TRBD1|TRBV15|13
CATSPGQIYEQYF
TGTGCCACCAGCCCGGGACAGATATACGAGCAGTACTTC
>TRBJ1-5|.|TRBD1|TRBV20-1|13
CSAGQGKVQPQHF
TGCAGTGCTGGACAGGGGAAAGTCCAGCCCCAGCATTTT
>TRBJ2-7|few|.|TRBV11-1|19
CASSLGFVGGSGKVLEQYF
TGTGCCAGCAGCTTAGGGTTCGTGGGAGGTTCAGGGAAGGTACTCGAGCAGTACTTC
>TRBJ2-1|.|TRBD2|TRBV10-3|15
CAISDASGPYNEQFF
TGTGCCATCAGTGACGCTAGCGGACCCTACAATGAGCAGTTCTTC
>TRBJ1-1|many|.|TRBV5-1|16
CASSLGGGREEAEAFF
TGCGCCAGCAGCTTGGGGGGGGGAAGGGAGGAGGCTGAAGCTTTCTTT
>TRBJ2-7|.|.|TRBV4-3|13
CASSQVGGYEQYF
TGCGCCAGCAGCCAAGTTGGAGGGTACGAGCAGTACTTC
>TRBJ2-2|.|.|TRBV5-4|15
CASSLGGPETGELFF
TGTGCCAGCAGCTTGGGAGGGCCGGAGACCGGGGAGCTGTTTTTT
>TRBJ2-5|.|TRBD2|TRBV2|13
CASSDTSGETRYF
TGTGCCAGCAGTGACACTAGCGGAGAGACCCGGTACTTC
>TRBJ2-1|few|TRBD1|TRBV12-3/TRBV12-4|17
CASSFVYSGTGRGEQFF
TGTGCCAGCAGTTTCGTCTATTCCGGGACAGGGAGAGGTGAGCAGTTCTTC
>TRBJ1-6|many|TRBD1|TRBV19|14
CASNRDRVNSPLHF
TGTGCCAGTAACCGCGACAGGGTTAATTCACCCCTCCACTTT
>TRBJ1-5|.|.|TRBV6-6|13
CASSYGGAGAQHF
TGTGCCAGCAGTTACGGGGGGGCCGGGGCCCAGCATTTT
>TRBJ2-7|many|.|TRBV7-7|16
CASRKDRSRSSYEQYF
TGTGCCAGCAGAAAAGACAGGTCCAGGAGCTCCTACGAGCAGTACTTC
>TRBJ2-7|many|TRBD2|TRBV15|17
CATSRDLAGGKRYEQYF
TGTGCCACCAGCAGAGATTTAGCGGGGGGCAAGAGGTACGAGCAGTACTTC
>TRBJ2-1|once|.|TRBV7-3|13
CASSYDRNNEQFF
TGTGCCAGCAGCTACGACAGAAACAATGAGCAGTTCTTC
>TRBJ2-5|.|.|TRBV11-2|14
CASSFWSGEETQYF
TGTGCCAGCAGCTTTTGGTCAGGGGAAGAGACCCAGTACTTC
>TRBJ1-1|.|.|TRBV28|12
CASRQGDAEAFF
TGTGCCAGCAGGCAAGGGGATGCGGAAGCTTTCTTT
>TRBJ2-3|many|.|TRBV20-1|15
CSARKPRDSQDAQYF
TGCAGTGCTAGGAAGCCGCGGGACAGCCAGGACGCGCAGTATTTT
>TRBJ2-1|.|.|TRBV2|16
CASSVDPGRASNEQFF
TGTGCCAGCAGTGTCGACCCGGGGCGCGCGTCCAATGAGCAGTTCTTC
>TRBJ2-7|many|.|TRBV14|14
CASSPETASYEQYF
TGTGCCAGCAGCCCAGAGACAGCTTCCTACGAGCAGTACTTC
>TRBJ1-1|many|.|TRBV10-3|14
CAIREGLGGTEAFF
TGTGCCATCAGGGAGGGGTTAGGGGGAACTGAAGCTTTCTTT
>TRBJ2-7|.|.|TRBV27|13
CASSLSDDYEQYF
TGTGCCAGCAGTTTATCGGATGACTACGAGCAGTACTTC
>TRBJ2-2|.|.|TRBV7-2|13
CASSLAWVGELFF
TGTGCCAGCAGCTTAGCTTGGGTCGGGGAGCTGTTTTTT
>TRBJ2-1|few|TRBD2|TRBV4-1|16
CASSQEGAAGGPLEFF
TGCGCCAGCAGCCAAGAAGGAGCTGCGGGAGGGCCATTGGAGTTCTTC
>TRBJ1-1|.|.|TRBV7-9|13
CASSFPQGTEAFF
TGTGCCAGCAGCTTTCCGCAGGGCACTGAAGCTTTCTTT
>TRBJ2-7|.|TRBD2|TRBV5-4|13
CASSTGTSYEQYF
TGTGCCAGCAGCACCGGGACTAGCTACGAGCAGTACTTC
>TRBJ2-1|.|TRBD1|TRBV15|15
CATSSSDRGYNEQFF
TGTGCCACCAGCAGTTCGGACAGGGGGTACAATGAGCAGTTCTTC
>TRBJ1-5|few|.|TRBV30|16
CAWSLTLGQHDQPQHF
TGTGCCTGGAGTCTAACCCTTGGACAGCACGATCAGCCCCAGCATTTT
>TRBJ1-5|.|TRBD1|TRBV5-5|15
CASSLQGRGNQPQHF
TGTGCCAGCAGCTTACAGGGGCGAGGCAATCAGCCCCAGCATTTT
>TRBJ1-1|.|.|TRBV25-1|15
CASSETGVMNTEAFF
TGTGCCAGCAGTGAGACAGGAGTCATGAACACTGAAGCTTTCTTT
>TRBJ2-7|many|TRBD1|TRBV6-1|13
CASRGQGRYEQYF
TGTGCCAGCAGGGGACAGGGGAGGTACGAGCAGTACTTC
>TRBJ1-6|few|.|TRBV7-3|13
CASSLWEASPLHF
TGTGCCAGCAGCTTATGGGAGGCATCACCCCTCCACTTT
>TRBJ2-7|many|.|TRBV11-2|11
CASSLQSEQYF
TGTGCCAGCAGCTTACAGTCCGAGCAGTACTTC
>TRBJ2-5|many|.|TRBV9|12
CASTAFQETQYF
TGTGCCAGCACAGCCTTCCAAGAGACCCAGTACTTC
>TRBJ2-1|.|.|TRBV19|15
CASSTGLAVANEQLF
TGTGCCAGTAGTACCGGTCTAGCCGTAGCGAATGAGCAGCTCTTC
>TRBJ1-2|.|TRBD1|TRBV10-2|14
CASSDPGQGYGYTF
TGCGCCAGCAGTGACCCGGGACAGGGTTATGGCTACACCTTC
>TRBJ2-1|few|.|TRBV7-6|12
CASSPVLGEQFF
TGTGCCAGCAGCCCTGTGTTGGGTGAGCAGTTCTTC
>TRBJ2-7|many|.|TRBV5-6|12
CASSLALRHPYF
TGTGCCAGCAGCTTGGCTCTTAGGCATCCGTACTTC
>TRBJ1-2|many|.|TRBV6-5|14
CASSYKTLPHGYTF
TGTGCCAGCAGTTACAAGACGTTACCCCATGGCTACACCTTC
>TRBJ2-2|once|TRBD2|TRBV3-1|16
CASSRGTSGSPGELFF
TGTGCCAGCAGCCGCGGGACTAGCGGGAGCCCCGGGGAGCTGTTTTTT
>TRBJ1-2|.|.|TRBV7-2|13
CASSLIQNYGYTF
TGTGCCAGCAGCTTAATACAGAACTATGGCTACACCTTC
>TRBJ2-2|.|.|TRBV10-3|15
CAISESGQGAGELFF
TGTGCCATCAGTGAGTCAGGGCAGGGAGCCGGGGAGCTGTTTTTT
>TRBJ2-1|.|.|TRBV10-3|11
CAISGGDEQFF
TGTGCCATCAGTGGTGGGGATGAGCAGTTCTTC
>TRBJ2-5|many|TRBD2|TRBV29-1|15
CSVARSSGGPTTQYF
TGCAGCGTGGCGCGCTCTAGCGGGGGGCCAACGACCCAGTACTTC
>TRBJ2-2|.|.|TRBV3-1|14
CASSQSTGPGELFF
TGTGCCAGCAGCCAATCTACAGGGCCCGGGGAGCTGTTTTTT
>TRBJ1-1|few|.|TRBV29-1|12
CSVEWGRSEAFF
TGCAGCGTTGAGTGGGGGAGGTCTGAAGCTTTCTTT
>TRBJ2-7|.|.|TRBV11-2|16
CASSLGEDQEHYEQYF
TGTGCCAGCAGCTTAGGGGAGGATCAGGAACACTACGAGCAGTACTTC
>TRBJ2-1|.|TRBD2|TRBV19|12
CASSMGEGEQFF
TGTGCCAGTAGTATGGGGGAGGGGGAGCAGTTCTTC
>TRBJ1-2|.|.|TRBV7-9|12
CASSLDPAGYTF
TGTGCCAGCAGCTTAGATCCGGCGGGCTACACCTTC
>TRBJ2-5|.|TRBD2|TRBV20-1|15
CSASRARGGRETQYF
TGCAGTGCTAGTCGTGCGCGGGGGGGCCGGGAGACCCAGTACTTC
>TRBJ2-3|.|TRBD2|TRBV2|15
CASRVTSGVEDTQYF
TGTGCCAGCAGGGTGACTAGCGGGGTAGAAGATACGCAGTATTTT
>TRBJ2-3|.|TRBD2|TRBV11-2|16
CASSLGLAGCADTQYF
TGTGCCAGCAGCTTGGGACTAGCGGGCTGCGCAGATACGCAGTATTTT